This T cell receptor (beta chain) comes out of a study of blood T cell repertoires in COVID-19. At the level of the study: Whether acute or convalescent, the COVID-19 samples came from the United States, Italy and Spain. PBMCs, B-cell-depleted T cells, or T cells were the source of the cDNA or gDNA that made up the material.

The germline gives CDR1 MGHDK, CDR2 SYGVNS. V was trimmed by 9 bases and J by 6 bases, leaving 13 bases between them. The CDR3 is 12 residues long. Authors' data handling: Amplifying reference gene primers gave estimates of nucleated cell counts. Clones were sequenced by immunoSEQ multiplex PCR, and TCRdb holds only the in-frame ones, with some missing. V and J calls and clone size come straight from that table; D and trimming were deduced from the DNA. Seen here are around 150,000 clones, approximately 84% observed once, and the top ten hold 20% to 25%. The chain recombines TRBV25-1 with TRBJ2-3; possible D gene TRBD2, 6 bases. Input material: peripheral blood. The source is a woman older than 75 with acute or convalescent COVID-19. The CDR3 spells CASTGRGDTQYF. The CDR3 DNA sequence: TGTGCCAGTACCGGACGGGGGGATACGCAGTATTTT. Filled out from reference TRBV25-1 and TRBJ2-3, the complete variable domain reads EADIYQTPRYLVIGTGKKITLECSQTMGHDKMYWYQQDPGMELHLIHYSYGVNSTEKGDLSSESTVSRIRTEHFPLTLESARPSHTSQYLCASTGRGDTQYFGPGTRLTVL.